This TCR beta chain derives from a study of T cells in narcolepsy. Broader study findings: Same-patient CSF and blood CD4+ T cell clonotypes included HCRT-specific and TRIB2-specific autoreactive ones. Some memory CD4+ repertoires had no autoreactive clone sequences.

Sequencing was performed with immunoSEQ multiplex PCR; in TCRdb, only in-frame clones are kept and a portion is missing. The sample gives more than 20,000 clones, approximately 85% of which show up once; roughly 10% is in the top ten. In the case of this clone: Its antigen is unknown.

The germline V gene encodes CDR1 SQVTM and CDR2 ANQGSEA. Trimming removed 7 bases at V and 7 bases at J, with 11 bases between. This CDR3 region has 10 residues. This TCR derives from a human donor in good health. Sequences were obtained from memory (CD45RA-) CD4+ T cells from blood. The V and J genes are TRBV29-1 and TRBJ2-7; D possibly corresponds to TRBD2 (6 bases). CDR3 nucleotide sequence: TGCAGCGCCGGGACTGAAGAGCAGTACTTC. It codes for CSAGTEEQYF.